This T cell receptor beta chain stems from a study of shared clonotypes between healthy human individuals. Study-level findings and limits: Generation probabilities were higher for clonotypes shared across all four sorted-subset donors than for unshared ones. Sorted-subset sequencing, rarefaction showed, was incomplete despite large depth.

Original processing methods: From ImmunoSEQ came sequences covering only the junction and carrying no quality scores, so filtering differed. Profiling relied on immunoSEQ multiplex PCR, and the TCRdb table lists in-frame clones only, not all of them. For V, J and clone size, that table is used; D and trimming come from the DNA. The table includes 95,000 to 120,000 clones, around 65% detected once. For this clone: What it recognizes is unknown.

The sample comprised memory CD8+ T cells sorted from blood. The subset: CD45RO+ cells pooled with CCR7-negative TemRA cells. This TCR was sampled from a woman aged 25 to 45 in good health.

In DNA form, the CDR3 reads TGTGCCAGCAGCAAAGTGATAGGGATCGAGTTGGAGACCCAGTACTTC. This codes for CASSKVIGIELETQYF. The chain couples TRBV21-1 to TRBJ2-5. TRBV21-1 is a pseudogene segment. This CDR3 contains 16 residues.